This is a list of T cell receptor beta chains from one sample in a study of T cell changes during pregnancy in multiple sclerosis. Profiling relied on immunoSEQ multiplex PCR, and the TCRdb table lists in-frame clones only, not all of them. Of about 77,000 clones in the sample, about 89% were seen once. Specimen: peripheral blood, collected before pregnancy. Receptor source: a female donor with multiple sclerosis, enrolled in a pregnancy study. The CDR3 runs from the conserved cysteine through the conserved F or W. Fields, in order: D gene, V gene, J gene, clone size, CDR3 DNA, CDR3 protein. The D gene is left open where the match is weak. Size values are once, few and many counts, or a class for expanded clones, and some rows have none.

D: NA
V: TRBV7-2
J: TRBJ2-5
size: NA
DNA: TGTGCCAGCAGCTTACGGGGTCCCCAAGAGACCCAGTACTTC
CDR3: CASSLRGPQETQYF

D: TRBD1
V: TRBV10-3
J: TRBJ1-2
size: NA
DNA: TGTGCCATCAGTTCCGGGACAGGCAAGATCTATGGCTACACCTTC
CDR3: CAISSGTGKIYGYTF

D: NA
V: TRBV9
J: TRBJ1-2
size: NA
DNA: TGTGCCAGCAGCGTAGACCCCTTACAGGGAAACTATGGCTACACCTTC
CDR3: CASSVDPLQGNYGYTF

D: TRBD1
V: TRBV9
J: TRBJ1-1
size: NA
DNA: TGTGCCAGCAGCGCCTCCGGGACAGCCGTCACTGAAGCTTTCTTT
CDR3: CASSASGTAVTEAFF

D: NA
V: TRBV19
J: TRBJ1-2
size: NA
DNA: TGTGCCAGTAGTCCGGACAGTTTGAACTATGGCTACACCTTC
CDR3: CASSPDSLNYGYTF

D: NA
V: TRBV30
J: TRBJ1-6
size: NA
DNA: TGTGCCTGGAGAGTGACGACTGGATCACCCCTCCACTTT
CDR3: CAWRVTTGSPLHF

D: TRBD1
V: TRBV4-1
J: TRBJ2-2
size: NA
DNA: TGCGCCAGCAGCCAAGATTCAACAGGGGGAGTCCGGGAGCTGTTTTTT
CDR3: CASSQDSTGGVRELFF

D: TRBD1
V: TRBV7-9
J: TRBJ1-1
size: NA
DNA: TGTGCCAGCAGCTCTCGACGAGGGGGCGCGAGTCACACTGAAGCTTTCTTT
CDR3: CASSSRRGGASHTEAFF

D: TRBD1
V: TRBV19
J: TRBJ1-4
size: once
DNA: TGTGCCAGTAGTATTGGTCAGGGGGGAACAACTAATGAAAAACTGTTTTTT
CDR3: CASSIGQGGTTNEKLFF

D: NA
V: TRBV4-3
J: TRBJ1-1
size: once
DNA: TGCGCCAGCAGCCAAGGGCCCGGGGCGGGGGCTGGAGCTTTCTTT
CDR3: CASSQGPGAGAGAFF

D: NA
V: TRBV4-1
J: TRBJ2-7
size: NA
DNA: TGCGCCAGCAGCCCTAGGACAGAATCCTACGAGCAGTACTTC
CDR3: CASSPRTESYEQYF

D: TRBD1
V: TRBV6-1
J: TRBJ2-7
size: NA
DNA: TGTGCCAGCAGTGCATACCCCGGGACAGGGAACGAGCAGTACTTC
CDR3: CASSAYPGTGNEQYF

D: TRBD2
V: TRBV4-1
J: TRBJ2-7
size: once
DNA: TGCGCCAGCAGCCAAGTTCAGCGGGAGGGGTACGAGCAGTACTTC
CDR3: CASSQVQREGYEQYF

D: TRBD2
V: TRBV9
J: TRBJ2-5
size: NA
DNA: TGTGCCAGCAGCGACACCCCGGGGGGTTTGCGAGAGACCCAGTACTTC
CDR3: CASSDTPGGLRETQYF